This T cell receptor beta chain comes out of a study of graft-versus-host responses after intestinal transplantation. The wider study: Every one of the recipients received anti-thymocyte globulin induction and afterwards took tacrolimus and steroids for around 3 years. Broader study findings: Recipient bone marrow held GvH clones, some seen earlier in ileum or blood.

The table came from immunoSEQ multiplex PCR; TCRdb's copy has only in-frame clones and leaves some out. The table has more than 95,000 clones, about nine tenths seen once. V was trimmed by 5 bases and J by 5 bases, leaving 10 bases between them. Germline V lookup: CDR1 MNHEY, CDR2 SVGAGI. The CDR3 extends over 13 amino acids. Only a few counts were recorded for this clone. Antigen: not known. This TCR was sampled from a human donor who received an intestinal transplant. The V gene is TRBV6-5, the J gene TRBJ1-5, with D unresolved. Sequencing used unstimulated CD4+ T cells sorted from spleen or lymph node cells, obtained before intestinal transplant. The CDR3 sequence is CASSEEEYQPQHF. Here the CDR3 DNA reads TGTGCCAGCAGTGAGGAAGAATATCAGCCCCAGCATTTT.